Presented here are 17 T cell receptor beta chains from one specimen sequenced in a study of T cells after yellow fever vaccination. TCRdb analysed the 5' RACE reads with MiXCR anew, one entry per CDR3 protein. The data contain some 120,000 distinct CDR3 sequences, around 15% of them singletons. Sequenced material: CD8+ T cells sorted from PBMCs, taken 5 days after the yellow fever booster vaccination. All receptors come from a man aged 18 to 30 who received the YFV17D yellow fever vaccine.

This clonotype was seen a few times. The chain carries TRBV7-3 and TRBJ2-2; D is undetermined. Germline V lookup: CDR1 SGHTA, CDR2 FQGTGA. The CDR3 has 14 residues. Trimming took 5 bases from V and 1 from J, leaving 8 bases between them. The DNA for the CDR3 is TGTGCCAGCAGCGTCCAACAGAACACCGGGGAGCTGTTTTTT. Amino acid sequence: CASSVQQNTGELFF.

This sequence joins TRBV23-1 and TRBJ1-5; D is undetermined. TRBV23-1 belongs to the ORF category, with a function that is uncertain. CDR3 size: 12 residues. Trimming stripped 6 bases from V and 0 bases from J, with 3 bases between. The DNA for the CDR3 is TGCGCCAGCAGGAATAGCAATCAGCCCCAGCATTTT. As protein: CASRNSNQPQHF.

CDR3: CASTKDRGLQPQHF. CDR3 in DNA: TGTGCCAGCACAAAGGACAGGGGATTACAGCCCCAGCATTTT. The gene calls are TRBV6-2 or TRBV6-3 and TRBJ1-5; 9 bases are shared with TRBD1. This CDR3 is built from 14 residues. Germline CDR1 is MNHEY and CDR2 is SVGEGT. The V gene end was trimmed by 7 bases and the J gene end by 7 bases; junction bases not matched to a gene: 8.

This chain connects TRBV7-9 to TRBJ2-3, with 10 bases fitting TRBD2. There are 17 residues in the CDR3. Germline CDR1 is SEHNR and CDR2 is FQNEAQ (reference sequence). The junction had 11 bases not matched to a gene; V was cut back by 5 bases and J by 3 bases. The CDR3 coding sequence is TGTGCCAGCAGCCGTCTGGGTCTAGCGGGGGAAACAGATACGCAGTATTTT. This codes for CASSRLGLAGETDTQYF.

The sample holds many counts of this clonotype. V and J are TRBV27 and TRBJ2-7; 7 bases line up with TRBD2. V lost 8 bases, J lost 2 bases, and 12 bases stayed unmatched. Germline loops: CDR1 MNHEY, CDR2 SMNVEV (reference sequence). This CDR3 contains 15 residues. CDR3 nucleotide sequence: TGTGCCAGCTCGGCCGGGCCAGCGGGAACCTACGAGCAGTACGTC. Amino acid sequence: CASSAGPAGTYEQYV.

The chain combines TRBV3-1 with TRBJ2-5, with no clear D. V was pared by 3 bases and J by 5 bases, with 4 bases between. From germline, CDR1 is LGHDT and CDR2 YNNKEL (reference sequence). CDR3 length equals 11 residues. The CDR3 is CASSHSETQYF. The DNA for the CDR3 is TGTGCCAGCAGCCATTCTGAGACCCAGTACTTC.

This clonotype was recorded a few times. The V and J genes are TRBV5-5 and TRBJ1-1; D might be TRBD1 (5 bases). CDR1 and CDR2 from the germline V gene are SGHKS and YYEKEE (reference sequence). Trimming removed 0 bases from V and 8 bases from J, with 11 bases in between. The CDR3 consists of 13 residues. Written as DNA, the CDR3 is TGTGCCAGCAGCTTGGTTCCGGGGGACGAAGCTTTCTTT. As protein: CASSLVPGDEAFF.

This clonotype was picked up a small number of times. The chain joins TRBV12-3 or TRBV12-4 to TRBJ2-5; 9 nucleotides match TRBD1. The V gene end was trimmed by 5 bases and the J gene end by 5 bases; junction bases not matched to a gene: 9. The CDR3 extends over 15 amino acids. CDR3 loop: CASSTSGTGFETQYF. The CDR3 coding sequence is TGTGCCAGCAGTACGTCCGGGACAGGGTTCGAGACCCAGTACTTC.

The rearrangement joins TRBV19 to TRBJ1-4; D remains ambiguous. Germline CDR1 LNHDA, CDR2 SQIVND (reference sequence). The CDR3 sequence is 14 residues long. V lost 2 bases, J lost 6 bases, and 10 bases lay in between. CDR3 amino acids: CASSIWQADEKLFF. CDR3 in DNA: TGTGCCAGTAGTATATGGCAGGCCGATGAAAAACTGTTTTTT.

This clonotype came up many times. The chain recombines TRBV6-5 with TRBJ2-1; D is possibly TRBD1 or TRBD2 (5 bases each). Germline lookup yields CDR1 MNHEY and CDR2 SVGAGI. The CDR3 extends over 17 amino acids. The V end was cut by 5 bases, the J end by 3 bases, with 20 bases between. CDR3 in amino acids: CASSSPGPSPLYNEQFF. CDR3 bases: TGTGCCAGCAGTAGCCCGGGACCCAGTCCCCTCTACAATGAGCAGTTCTTC.

This clonotype was seen repeatedly, ten times or more. The chain joins TRBV3-1 to TRBJ2-3; D call uncertain. Between the trimmed V and J ends, which lost 2 bases and 7 bases, there was a span of 7 bases. Germline values: CDR1 LGHDT, CDR2 YNNKEL (reference sequence). The length of the CDR3 is 12 residues. The CDR3 loop is CASSQLAHTQYF. CDR3 DNA: TGTGCCAGCAGCCAACTCGCGCATACGCAGTATTTT.

Only a few counts were recorded for this clonotype. V and J are TRBV25-1 and TRBJ1-1; D is unresolved. The germline V gene encodes CDR1 MGHDK and CDR2 SYGVNS. V lost 3 bases to trimming and J lost 5 bases, with 7 bases between them. The CDR3 contains 12 residues. The CDR3 protein is CASSDSRTEAFF. CDR3 nucleotide sequence: TGTGCCAGCAGTGATTCCCGGACTGAAGCTTTCTTT. The complete variable domain, with remaining parts taken from reference TRBV25-1 and TRBJ1-1, reads EADIYQTPRYLVIGTGKKITLECSQTMGHDKMYWYQQDPGMELHLIHYSYGVNSTEKGDLSSESTVSRIRTEHFPLTLESARPSHTSQYLCASSDSRTEAFFGQGTRLTVV.

In this sample, this clonotype turned up a few times. The rearrangement links TRBV5-5 to TRBJ2-7, with a tentative D call TRBD1 (6 bases). This CDR3 has 13 amino acids. Germline V gene data show CDR1 as SGHKS and CDR2 as YYEKEE (reference sequence). V was shortened by 3 bases and J by 4 bases, with 11 bases between the two germline ends. CDR3: CASSSTGIYEQYV. The CDR3 DNA reads TGTGCCAGCAGCTCAACAGGGATTTACGAGCAGTACGTC.

V usage is TRBV14 and J usage is TRBJ2-7; D is possibly TRBD1 or TRBD2 (5 bases each). The CDR3 has 14 residues. The germline V gene encodes CDR1 SGHDN and CDR2 FVKESK. V was trimmed by 0 bases and J by 2 bases, leaving 8 bases between them. The CDR3 is CASSQEGTPYEQYF. As DNA, the CDR3 is TGTGCCAGCAGCCAAGAGGGGACCCCCTACGAGCAGTACTTC. The full variable domain, completed using reference TRBV14 and TRBJ2-7, is EAGVTQFPSHSVIEKGQTVTLRCDPISGHDNLYWYRRVMGKEIKFLLHFVKESKQDESGMPNNRFLAERTGGTYSTLKVQPAELEDSGVYFCASSQEGTPYEQYFGPGTRLTVT.

The chain combines TRBV2 with TRBJ1-2; D remains ambiguous. Germline-derived CDR1 and CDR2 are SNHLY and FYNNEI. V was shortened by 0 bases and J by 0 bases, with 5 bases between the two germline ends. The CDR3 runs to 14 residues. The CDR3 DNA is TGTGCCAGCAGTGAAGCCCCAGCTAACTATGGCTACACCTTC. Translating it yields CASSEAPANYGYTF.

V usage is TRBV6-6 and J usage is TRBJ1-1; the D gene is possibly TRBD1 (5 bases). This CDR3 is built from 16 residues. V was pared by 0 bases and J by 4 bases, with 15 bases between. Per germline, CDR1 MNHNY and CDR2 SVGAGI (reference sequence). The CDR3 DNA is TGTGCCAGCAGTTACTCGAGGGAACAGGTTGGCACTGAAGCTTTCTTT. Amino acids: CASSYSREQVGTEAFF.

This clonotype was counted only a few times. J is TRBJ2-1 and V is TRBV12-3 or TRBV12-4; a weak D match, TRBD1 (7 bases). The CDR3 has 12 amino acids. V lost 8 bases and J 7 bases, leaving 12 bases between the germline ends. In DNA form, the CDR3 reads TGTGCCAGCGCTGCAGGGGGGAATGAGCAGTTCTTC. Its protein is CASAAGGNEQFF.